This T cell receptor beta chain derives from a study of lymphopenia after photon versus proton radiotherapy. Study findings and constraints: Oligoclonal CD8+ Temra expansion after nadir drove photon patients' diversity drop.

Repertoires were generated with immunoSEQ multiplex PCR, while TCRdb's copy carries only in-frame clones and drops some. The table lists under 25,000 clones, approximately 81% of them singletons. For this clone: The antigen remains undetermined.

The clonotype comes from a man aged 55 to 69 with pancreatic cancer. The sample was peripheral blood, taken from a patient treated with photon-based radiotherapy.

The CDR3, as DNA: TGTGCCAGCAGCTTAGTTCAGGGCTCGAATGAAAAACTGTTTTTT. It encodes CASSLVQGSNEKLFF. The chain links TRBV7-9 to TRBJ1-4, with D possibly being TRBD1 (5 bases). Trimming shortened V by 1 base and J by 5 bases, and 11 bases separated the two germline ends. The CDR3 sequence is 15 residues long. The germline gives CDR1 SEHNR, CDR2 FQNEAQ (reference sequence).